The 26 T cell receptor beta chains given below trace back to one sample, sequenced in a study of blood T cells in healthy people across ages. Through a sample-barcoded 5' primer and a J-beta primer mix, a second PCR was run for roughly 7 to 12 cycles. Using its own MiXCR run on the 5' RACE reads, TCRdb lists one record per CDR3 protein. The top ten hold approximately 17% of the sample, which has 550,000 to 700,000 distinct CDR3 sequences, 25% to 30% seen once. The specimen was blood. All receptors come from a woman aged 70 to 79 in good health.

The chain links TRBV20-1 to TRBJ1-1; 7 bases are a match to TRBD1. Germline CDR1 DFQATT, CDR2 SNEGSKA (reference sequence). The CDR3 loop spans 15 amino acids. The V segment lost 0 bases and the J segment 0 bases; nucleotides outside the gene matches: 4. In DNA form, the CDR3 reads TGCAGTGCTAGAGAGAAAGGGACAGTGAACACTGAAGCTTTCTTT. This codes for CSAREKGTVNTEAFF.

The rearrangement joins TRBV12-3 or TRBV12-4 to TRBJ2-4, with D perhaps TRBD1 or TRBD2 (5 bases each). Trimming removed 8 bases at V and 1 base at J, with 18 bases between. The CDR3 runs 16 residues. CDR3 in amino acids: CASSKGDLMAKNIQYF. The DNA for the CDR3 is TGTGCCAGCTCTAAAGGGGACCTAATGGCCAAAAACATTCAGTACTTC.

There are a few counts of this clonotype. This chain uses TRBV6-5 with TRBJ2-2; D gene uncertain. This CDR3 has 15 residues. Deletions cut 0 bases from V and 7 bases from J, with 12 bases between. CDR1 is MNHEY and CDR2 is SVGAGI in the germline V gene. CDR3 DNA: TGTGCCAGCAGTTACTCGAGTACTCGCGGCGGGGAGCTGTTTTTT. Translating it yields CASSYSSTRGGELFF.

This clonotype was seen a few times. The CDR3 is CASSVEGGTEAFF. DNA for the CDR3: TGTGCCAGCAGCGTTGAGGGTGGCACTGAAGCTTTCTTT. The chain couples TRBV9 to TRBJ1-1; D unclear. V gave up 2 bases and J gave up 4 bases, with 9 bases separating them. Germline assignment: CDR1 SGDLS and CDR2 YYNGEE. The CDR3 totals 13 residues.

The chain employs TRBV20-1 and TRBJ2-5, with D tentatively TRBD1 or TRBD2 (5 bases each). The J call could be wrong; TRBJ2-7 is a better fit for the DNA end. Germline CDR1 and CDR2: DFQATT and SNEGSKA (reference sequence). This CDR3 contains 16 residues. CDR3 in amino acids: CSARDSGTGTTYEQYF. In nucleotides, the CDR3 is TGCAGTGCTAGAGATTCCGGGACCGGGACCACCTACGAGCAGTACTTC.

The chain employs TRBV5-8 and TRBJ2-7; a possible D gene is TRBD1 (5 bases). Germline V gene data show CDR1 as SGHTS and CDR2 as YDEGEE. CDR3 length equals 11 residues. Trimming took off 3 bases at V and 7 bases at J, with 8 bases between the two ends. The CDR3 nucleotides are TGTGCCAGCAGCTCCTACAGGGAGCAGTACTTC. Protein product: CASSSYREQYF.

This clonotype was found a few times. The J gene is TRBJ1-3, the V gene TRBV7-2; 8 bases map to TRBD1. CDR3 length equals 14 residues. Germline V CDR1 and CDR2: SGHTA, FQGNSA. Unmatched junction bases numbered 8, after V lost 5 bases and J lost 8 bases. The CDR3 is CASSRTGRRDTIYF. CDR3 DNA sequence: TGTGCCAGCAGCCGGACAGGGAGGAGAGACACCATATATTTT.

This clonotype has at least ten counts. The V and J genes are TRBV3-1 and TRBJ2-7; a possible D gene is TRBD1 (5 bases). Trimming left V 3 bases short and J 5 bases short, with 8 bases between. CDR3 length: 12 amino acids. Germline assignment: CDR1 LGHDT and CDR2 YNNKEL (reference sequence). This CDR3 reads CASSQLGDEQYF. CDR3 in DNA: TGTGCCAGCAGCCAGTTAGGGGACGAGCAGTACTTC.

CDR3: CASSLAGTSGKETQYF. As DNA, the CDR3 is TGTGCCAGCAGCTTGGCCGGGACTAGCGGGAAAGAGACCCAGTACTTC. The genes are TRBV7-2 and TRBJ2-5; 13 nucleotides line up with TRBD2. V lost 3 bases and J lost 3; bases outside the gene matches: 4. Germline lookup yields CDR1 SGHTA and CDR2 FQGNSA. CDR3 size: 16 residues. The full variable domain, rest sourced from reference TRBV7-2 and TRBJ2-5, is GAGVSQSPSNKVTEKGKDVELRCDPISGHTALYWYRQSLGQGLEFLIYFQGNSAPDKSGLPSDRFSAERTGGSVSTLTIQRTQQEDSAVYLCASSLAGTSGKETQYFGPGTRLLVL.

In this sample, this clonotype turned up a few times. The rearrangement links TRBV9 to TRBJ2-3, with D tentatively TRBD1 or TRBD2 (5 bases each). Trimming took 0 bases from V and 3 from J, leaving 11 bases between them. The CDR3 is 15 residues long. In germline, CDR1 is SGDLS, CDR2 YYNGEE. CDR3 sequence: CASSVEGRPTDTQYF. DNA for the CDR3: TGTGCCAGCAGCGTAGAGGGACGGCCTACAGATACGCAGTATTTT.

The CDR3 loop is CASSKATGAEGYTF. The CDR3 DNA reads as TGTGCCAGCAGCAAAGCAACGGGGGCAGAAGGCTACACCTTC. The J gene is TRBJ1-2, the V gene TRBV21-1; the D call in the table, TRBD1, was not verified against the DNA. TRBV21-1 is a pseudogene segment. This CDR3 contains 14 residues.

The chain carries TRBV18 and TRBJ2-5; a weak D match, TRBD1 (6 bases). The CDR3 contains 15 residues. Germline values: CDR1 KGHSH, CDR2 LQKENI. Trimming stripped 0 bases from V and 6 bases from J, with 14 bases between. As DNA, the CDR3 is TGTGCCAGCTCACCACCGGGTCTTCAGGGGAAGACCCAGTACTTC. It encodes CASSPPGLQGKTQYF.

CDR3 residues: CASSYGSGQQETQYF. In DNA form, the CDR3 reads TGTGCCAGCAGTTACGGGTCCGGACAGCAAGAGACCCAGTACTTC. The rearrangement links TRBV6-6 to TRBJ2-5, with D possibly TRBD1 on 6 matching bases. The CDR3 consists of 15 residues. The germline V gene has CDR1 MNHNY and CDR2 SVGAGI (reference sequence). The V and J ends lost 2 bases and 2 bases respectively, with 12 bases between them.

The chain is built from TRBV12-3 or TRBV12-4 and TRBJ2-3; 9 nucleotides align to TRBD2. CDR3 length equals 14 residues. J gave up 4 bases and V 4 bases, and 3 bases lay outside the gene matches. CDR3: CASSYLAGPDTQYF. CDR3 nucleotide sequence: TGTGCCAGCAGTTATCTAGCGGGACCAGATACGCAGTATTTT.

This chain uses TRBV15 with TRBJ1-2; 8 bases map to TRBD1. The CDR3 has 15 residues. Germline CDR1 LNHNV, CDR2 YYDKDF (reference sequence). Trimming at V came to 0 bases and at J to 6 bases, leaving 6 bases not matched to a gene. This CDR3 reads CATSRDMTGDDGYTF. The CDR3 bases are TGTGCCACCAGCAGAGATATGACAGGGGATGATGGCTACACCTTC. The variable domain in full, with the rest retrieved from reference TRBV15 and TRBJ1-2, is DAMVIQNPRYQVTQFGKPVTLSCSQTLNHNVMYWYQQKSSQAPKLLFHYYDKDFNNEADTPDNFQSRRPNTSFCFLDIRSPGLGDTAMYLCATSRDMTGDDGYTFGSGTRLTVV.

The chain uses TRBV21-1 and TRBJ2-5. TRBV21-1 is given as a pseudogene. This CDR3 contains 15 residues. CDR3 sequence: CASSNLGKLRETQYF. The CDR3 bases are TGTGCCAGCAGCAATCTGGGGAAACTGAGGGAGACCCAGTACTTC.

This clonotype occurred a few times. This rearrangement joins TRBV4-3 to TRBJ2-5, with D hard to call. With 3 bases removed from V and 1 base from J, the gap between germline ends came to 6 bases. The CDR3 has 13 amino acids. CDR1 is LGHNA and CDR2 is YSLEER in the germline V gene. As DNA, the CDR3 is TGCGCCAGCAGCCAGAGCATCCAAGAGACCCAGTACTTC. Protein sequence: CASSQSIQETQYF.

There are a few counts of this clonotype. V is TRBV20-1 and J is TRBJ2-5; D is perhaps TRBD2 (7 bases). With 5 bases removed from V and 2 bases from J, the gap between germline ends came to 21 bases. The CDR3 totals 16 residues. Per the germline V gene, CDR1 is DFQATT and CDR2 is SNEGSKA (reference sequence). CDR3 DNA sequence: TGCAGTGCTGTTTACCTCCCGGGGGGCGGTCAAGAGACCCAGTACTTC. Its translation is CSAVYLPGGGQETQYF.

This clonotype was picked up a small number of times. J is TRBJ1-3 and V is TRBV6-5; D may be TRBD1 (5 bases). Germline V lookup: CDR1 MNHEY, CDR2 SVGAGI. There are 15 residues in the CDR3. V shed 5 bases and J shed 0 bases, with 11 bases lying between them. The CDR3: CASSPGRGSGNTIYF. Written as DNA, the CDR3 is TGTGCCAGCAGTCCCGGGAGGGGCTCTGGAAACACCATATATTTT.

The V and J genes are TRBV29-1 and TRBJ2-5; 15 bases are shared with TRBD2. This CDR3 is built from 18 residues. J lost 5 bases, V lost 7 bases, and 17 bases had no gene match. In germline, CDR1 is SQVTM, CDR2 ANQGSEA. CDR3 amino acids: CSAFGLAGGQGRSETQYF. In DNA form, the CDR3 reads TGCAGCGCCTTTGGACTAGCGGGGGGGCAGGGTCGGTCGGAGACCCAGTACTTC.

For the CDR3, the DNA is TGCAGCGCTTCCCAATCGGACAGCCAGTTCTTC. Amino acids: CSASQSDSQFF. The genes are TRBV20-1 and TRBJ2-5; the D gene is possibly TRBD1 (6 bases). The J call may be mistaken, given a closer DNA end match to TRBJ2-1. The length of the CDR3 is 11 residues. Looked up from germline, CDR1 is DFQATT and CDR2 is SNEGSKA (reference sequence).

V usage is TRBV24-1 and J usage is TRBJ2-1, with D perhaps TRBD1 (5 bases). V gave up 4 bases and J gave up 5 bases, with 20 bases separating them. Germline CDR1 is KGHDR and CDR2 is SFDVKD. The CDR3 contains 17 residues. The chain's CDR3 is CATSESSGHHPNNEQFF. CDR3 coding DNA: TGTGCCACCAGTGAGAGCTCAGGACATCACCCGAACAATGAGCAGTTCTTC.

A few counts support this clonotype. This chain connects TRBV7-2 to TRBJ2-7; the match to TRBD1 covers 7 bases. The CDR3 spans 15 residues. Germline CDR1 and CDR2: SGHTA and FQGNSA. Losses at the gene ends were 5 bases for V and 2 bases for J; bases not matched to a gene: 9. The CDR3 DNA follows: TGTGCCAGCAGCGCAGGGACAGTGATTACCTACGAGCAGTACTTC. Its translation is CASSAGTVITYEQYF.

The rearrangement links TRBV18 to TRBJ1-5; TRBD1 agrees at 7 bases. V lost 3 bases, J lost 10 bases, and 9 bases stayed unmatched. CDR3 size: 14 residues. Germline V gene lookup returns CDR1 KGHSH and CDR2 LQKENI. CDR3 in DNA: TGTGCCAGCTCACCTCAGGGGACAGCCAGCCCCCAGCATTTT. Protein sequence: CASSPQGTASPQHF.

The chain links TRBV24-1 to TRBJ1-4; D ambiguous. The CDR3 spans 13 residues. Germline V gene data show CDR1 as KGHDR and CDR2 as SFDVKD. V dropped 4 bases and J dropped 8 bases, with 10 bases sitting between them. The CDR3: CATSDPGREKLFF. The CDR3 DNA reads TGTGCCACCAGTGACCCGGGCCGCGAAAAACTGTTTTTT.

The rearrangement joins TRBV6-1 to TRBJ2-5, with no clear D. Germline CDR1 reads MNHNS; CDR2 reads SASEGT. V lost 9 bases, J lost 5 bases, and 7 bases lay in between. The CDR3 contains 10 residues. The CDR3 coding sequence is TGTGCCAGAGAGCAGGAGACCCAGTACTTC. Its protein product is CAREQETQYF.